This TCR beta chain was observed in a study of cytomegalovirus exposure and HLA in healthy donors. 60 Vbeta and 13 Jbeta primers were used in PCR. TCRdb's copy holds only in-frame clones and misses some; the assay was immunoSEQ multiplex PCR. Among roughly 150,000 clones listed, 76% were seen once. General observations from the study: A missense DCLRE1C variant was associated with V- and J-gene trimming of TCR beta chains in a later analysis, and an independent cohort replicated the association. Later on, an analysis showed TCR association rates differing by HLA locus, with DRB1 the most and HLA-C the fewest. The listing of roughly 160 TCR beta chains classed them as cytomegalovirus-associated. Evidence from a later analysis indicated that most CMV-associated TCR beta chains looked HLA-restricted.

This clone was seen more than once but under ten times. Its antigen is not identified. After removal of 0 bases from V and 5 bases from J, the junction contained 13 bases not matched to a gene. CDR3 length equals 19 residues. From germline, CDR1 is LNHNV and CDR2 YYDKDF (reference sequence). The V gene is TRBV15, the J gene TRBJ2-2; 9 bases are a match to TRBD1. The TCR comes from a male donor in good health and CMV-seronegative. The sequenced sample was PBMCs. The CDR3 reads CATSRDRARTGAYTGELFF. The CDR3 DNA follows: TGTGCCACCAGCAGAGATAGGGCCAGGACAGGGGCGTATACCGGGGAGCTGTTTTTT.